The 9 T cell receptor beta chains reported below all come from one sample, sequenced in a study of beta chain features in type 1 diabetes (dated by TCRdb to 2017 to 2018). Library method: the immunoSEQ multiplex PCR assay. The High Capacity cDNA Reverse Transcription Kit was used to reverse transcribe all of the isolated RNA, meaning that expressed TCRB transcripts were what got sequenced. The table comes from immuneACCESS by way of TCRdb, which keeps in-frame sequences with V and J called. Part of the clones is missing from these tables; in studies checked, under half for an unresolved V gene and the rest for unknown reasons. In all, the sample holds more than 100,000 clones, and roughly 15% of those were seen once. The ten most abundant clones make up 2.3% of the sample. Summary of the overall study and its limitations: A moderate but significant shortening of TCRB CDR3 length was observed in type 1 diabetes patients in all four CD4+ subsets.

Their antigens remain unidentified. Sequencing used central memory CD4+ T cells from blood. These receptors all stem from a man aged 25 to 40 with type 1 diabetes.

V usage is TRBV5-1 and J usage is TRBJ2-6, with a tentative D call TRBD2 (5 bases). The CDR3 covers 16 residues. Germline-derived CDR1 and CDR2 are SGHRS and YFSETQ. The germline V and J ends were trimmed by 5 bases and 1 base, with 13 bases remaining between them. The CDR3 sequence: CASREAPISGANVLTF. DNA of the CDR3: TGCGCCAGCAGGGAGGCGCCAATTTCTGGGGCCAACGTCCTGACTTTC.

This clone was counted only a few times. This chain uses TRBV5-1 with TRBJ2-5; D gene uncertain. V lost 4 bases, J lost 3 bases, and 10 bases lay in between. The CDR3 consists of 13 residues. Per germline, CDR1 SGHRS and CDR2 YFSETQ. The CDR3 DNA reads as TGCGCCAGCAGCGTACTGACAAAAGAGACCCAGTACTTC. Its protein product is CASSVLTKETQYF.

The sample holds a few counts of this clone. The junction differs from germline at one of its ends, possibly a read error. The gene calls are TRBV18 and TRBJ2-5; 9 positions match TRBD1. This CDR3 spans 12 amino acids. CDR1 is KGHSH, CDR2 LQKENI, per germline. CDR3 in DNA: TGTGCCAGCTCACGGGACAGGGAGGTACCGGACTTC. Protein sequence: CASSRDREVPDF.

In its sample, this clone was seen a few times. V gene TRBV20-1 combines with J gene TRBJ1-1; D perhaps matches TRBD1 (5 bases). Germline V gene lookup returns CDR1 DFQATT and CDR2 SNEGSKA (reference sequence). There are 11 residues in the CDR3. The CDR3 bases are TGCATGGGGAGGGGATACACTGAAGCTTTCTTT. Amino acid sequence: CMGRGYTEAFF.

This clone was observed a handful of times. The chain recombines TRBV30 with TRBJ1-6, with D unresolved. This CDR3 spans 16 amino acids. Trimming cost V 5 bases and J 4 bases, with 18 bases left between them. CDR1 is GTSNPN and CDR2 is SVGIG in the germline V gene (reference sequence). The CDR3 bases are TGTGCCTGGGGACGGGAAACAGTTGATTATAATTCACCCCTCCACTTT. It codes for CAWGRETVDYNSPLHF. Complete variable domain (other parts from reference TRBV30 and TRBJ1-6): SQTIHQWPATLVQPVGSPLSLECTVEGTSNPNLYWYRQAAGRGLQLLFYSVGIGQISSEVPQNLSASRPQDRQFILSSKKLLLSDSGFYLCAWGRETVDYNSPLHFGNGTRLTVT.

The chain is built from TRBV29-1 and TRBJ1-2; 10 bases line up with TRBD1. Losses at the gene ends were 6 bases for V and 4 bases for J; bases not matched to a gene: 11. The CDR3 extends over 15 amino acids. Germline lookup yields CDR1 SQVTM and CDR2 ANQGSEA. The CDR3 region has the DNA TGCAGCGTCCAAGGGGGGACAGGGGCTGGCTATGGCTACACCTTC. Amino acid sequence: CSVQGGTGAGYGYTF.

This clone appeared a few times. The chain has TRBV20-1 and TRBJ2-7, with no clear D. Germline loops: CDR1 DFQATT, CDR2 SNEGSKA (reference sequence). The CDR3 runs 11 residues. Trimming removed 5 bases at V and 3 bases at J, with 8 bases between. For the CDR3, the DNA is TGCAGTGCTCCTAACAGCTACGAGCAGTACTTC. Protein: CSAPNSYEQYF.

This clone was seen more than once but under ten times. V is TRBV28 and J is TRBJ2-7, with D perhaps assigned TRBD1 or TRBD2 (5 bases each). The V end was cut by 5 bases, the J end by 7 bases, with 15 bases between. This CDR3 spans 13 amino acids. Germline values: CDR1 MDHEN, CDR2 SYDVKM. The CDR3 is CASSPADTREQYF. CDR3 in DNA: TGTGCCAGCAGTCCAGCGGACACTCGAGAGCAGTACTTC.

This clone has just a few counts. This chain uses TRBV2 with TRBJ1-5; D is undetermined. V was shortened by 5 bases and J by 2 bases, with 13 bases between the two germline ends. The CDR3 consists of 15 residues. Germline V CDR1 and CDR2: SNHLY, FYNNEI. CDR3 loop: CASSRPGVGNQPQHF. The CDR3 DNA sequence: TGTGCCAGCAGTCGCCCCGGGGTTGGCAATCAGCCCCAGCATTTT.